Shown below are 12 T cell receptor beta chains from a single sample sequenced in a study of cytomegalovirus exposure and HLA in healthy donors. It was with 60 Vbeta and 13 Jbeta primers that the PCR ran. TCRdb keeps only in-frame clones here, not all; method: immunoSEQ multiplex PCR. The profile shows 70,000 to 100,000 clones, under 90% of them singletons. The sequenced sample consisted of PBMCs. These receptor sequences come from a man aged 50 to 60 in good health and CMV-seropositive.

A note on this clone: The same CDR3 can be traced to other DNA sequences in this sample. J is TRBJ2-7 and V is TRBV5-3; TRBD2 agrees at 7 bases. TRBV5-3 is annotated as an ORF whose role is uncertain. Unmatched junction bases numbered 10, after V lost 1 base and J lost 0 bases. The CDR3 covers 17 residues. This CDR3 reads CARSLWGGAGGSYEQYF. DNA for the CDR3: TGTGCCAGAAGCTTGTGGGGAGGGGCAGGAGGCTCCTACGAGCAGTACTTC.

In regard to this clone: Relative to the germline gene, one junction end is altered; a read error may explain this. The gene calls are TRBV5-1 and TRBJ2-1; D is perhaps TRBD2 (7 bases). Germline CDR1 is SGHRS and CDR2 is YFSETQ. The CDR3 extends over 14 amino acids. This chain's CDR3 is CASTRGASHNEQFF. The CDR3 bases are TGCGCCAGCACCCGGGGGGCCTCCCACAATGAGCAGTTCTTC.

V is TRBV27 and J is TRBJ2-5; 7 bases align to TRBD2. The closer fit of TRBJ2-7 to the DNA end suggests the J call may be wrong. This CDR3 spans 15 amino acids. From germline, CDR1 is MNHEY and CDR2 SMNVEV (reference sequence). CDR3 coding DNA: TGTGCCAGCAGTTCCCTCCGGGAGGTGGGCTACGAGCAGTACTTC. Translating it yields CASSSLREVGYEQYF.

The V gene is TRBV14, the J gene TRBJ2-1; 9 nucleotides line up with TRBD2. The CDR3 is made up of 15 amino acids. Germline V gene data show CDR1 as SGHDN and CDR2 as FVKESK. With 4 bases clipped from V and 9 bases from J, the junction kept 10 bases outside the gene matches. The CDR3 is CASSRETGLAGEQFF. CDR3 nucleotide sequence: TGTGCCAGCAGCCGTGAGACGGGACTAGCTGGTGAGCAGTTCTTC. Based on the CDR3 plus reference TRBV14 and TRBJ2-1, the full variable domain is EAGVTQFPSHSVIEKGQTVTLRCDPISGHDNLYWYRRVMGKEIKFLLHFVKESKQDESGMPNNRFLAERTGGTYSTLKVQPAELEDSGVYFCASSRETGLAGEQFFGPGTRLTVL.

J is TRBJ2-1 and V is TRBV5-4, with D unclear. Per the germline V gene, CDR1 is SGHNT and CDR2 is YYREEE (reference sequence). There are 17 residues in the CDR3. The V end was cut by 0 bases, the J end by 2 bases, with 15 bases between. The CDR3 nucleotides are TGTGCCAGCAGCTTGGGGTTCCGCGCTACCACCTACAATGAGCAGTTCTTC. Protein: CASSLGFRATTYNEQFF.

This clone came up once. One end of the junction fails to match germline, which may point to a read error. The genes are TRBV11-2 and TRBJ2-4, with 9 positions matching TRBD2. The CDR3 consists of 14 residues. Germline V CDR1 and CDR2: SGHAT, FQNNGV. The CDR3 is CASSVGLAKNSQYF. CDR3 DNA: TGTGCCAGCAGCGTGGGACTAGCCAAAAACAGTCAGTACTTC.

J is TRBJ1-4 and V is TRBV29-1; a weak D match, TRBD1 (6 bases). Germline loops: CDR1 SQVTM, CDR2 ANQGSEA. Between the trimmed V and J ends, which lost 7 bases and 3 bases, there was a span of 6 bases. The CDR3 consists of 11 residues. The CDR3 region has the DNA TGCAGCGGACAGGCTAATGAAAAACTGTTTTTT. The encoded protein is CSGQANEKLFF.

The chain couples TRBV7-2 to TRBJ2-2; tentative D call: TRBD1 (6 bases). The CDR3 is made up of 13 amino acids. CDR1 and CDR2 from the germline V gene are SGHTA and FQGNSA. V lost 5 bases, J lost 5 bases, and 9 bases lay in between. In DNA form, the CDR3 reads TGTGCCAGCAGCCGCCAGGGGACCGGGGAGCTGTTTTTT. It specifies CASSRQGTGELFF.

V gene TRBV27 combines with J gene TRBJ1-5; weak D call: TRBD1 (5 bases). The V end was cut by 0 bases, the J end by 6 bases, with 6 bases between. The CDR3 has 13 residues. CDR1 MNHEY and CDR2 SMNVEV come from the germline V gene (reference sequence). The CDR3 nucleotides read TGTGCCAGCAGTTTATCAGGGGCTCAGCCCCAGCATTTT. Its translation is CASSLSGAQPQHF.

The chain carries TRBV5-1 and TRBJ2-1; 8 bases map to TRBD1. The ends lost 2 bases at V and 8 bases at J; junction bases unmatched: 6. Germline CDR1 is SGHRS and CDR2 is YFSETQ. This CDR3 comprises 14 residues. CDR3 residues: CASSFRPGGDEQFF. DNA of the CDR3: TGCGCCAGCAGCTTTAGACCAGGGGGCGATGAGCAGTTCTTC.

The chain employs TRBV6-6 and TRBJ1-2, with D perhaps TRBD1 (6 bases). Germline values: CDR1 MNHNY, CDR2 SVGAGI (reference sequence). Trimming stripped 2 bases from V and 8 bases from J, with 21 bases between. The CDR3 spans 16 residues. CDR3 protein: CASSYQTLRTGSGYTF. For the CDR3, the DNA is TGTGCCAGCAGTTACCAGACCCTAAGAACAGGGAGCGGCTACACCTTC.

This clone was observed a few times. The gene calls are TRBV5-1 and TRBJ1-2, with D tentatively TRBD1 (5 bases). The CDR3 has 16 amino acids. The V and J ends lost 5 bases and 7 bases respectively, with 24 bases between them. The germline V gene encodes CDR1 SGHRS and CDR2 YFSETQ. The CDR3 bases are TGCGCCAGCAGTCAAGGGCAGGGCGTATCATTAGGTGGCTACACCTTC. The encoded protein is CASSQGQGVSLGGYTF.